These 9 T cell receptor beta chains were all obtained from the same sample, sequenced in a study of T cell responses to AZD1222 COVID-19 vaccine. Some clones are missing from TCRdb's copy, which holds only in-frame ones; the method was immunoSEQ multiplex PCR. The repertoire consists of roughly 55,000 clones, with more than 70% occurring once and the leading ten covering about 2%. This specimen was peripheral blood, taken on day 0 of AZD1222 vaccination. Receptors originate from an adult in good health.

This chain connects TRBV6-5 to TRBJ1-2, with 7 bases aligning to TRBD1. The germline V gene encodes CDR1 MNHEY and CDR2 SVGAGI. The ends lost 6 bases at V and 4 bases at J; junction bases unmatched: 11. The CDR3 contains 15 residues. The CDR3 DNA sequence: TGTGCCAGCAGCCCATCGTATGCAGGGGGCTATGGCTACACCTTC. This encodes CASSPSYAGGYGYTF.

The V and J genes are TRBV3-1 (or the pseudogene TRBV3-2) and TRBJ1-5; D uncertain. Germline V gives CDR1 LGHDT, CDR2 YNNKEL (reference sequence). Trimming cost V 1 base and J 3 bases, with 10 bases left between them. This CDR3 is built from 15 residues. CDR3 sequence (DNA): TGTGCCAGCAGCCAAGGTCTGTCACCCAATCAGCCCCAGCATTTT. Translation: CASSQGLSPNQPQHF.

This chain's CDR3 is CAWRQETQYF. CDR3 nucleotide sequence: TGTGCCTGGAGGCAAGAGACCCAGTACTTC. V is TRBV30 and J is TRBJ2-5; D not resolved. V lost 3 bases to trimming and J lost 2 bases, with 1 base between them. The germline gives CDR1 GTSNPN, CDR2 SVGIG (reference sequence). This CDR3 spans 10 amino acids.

The chain couples TRBV7-6 to TRBJ2-5; TRBD2 is a possible D gene (7 bases). Per germline, CDR1 SGHVS and CDR2 FNYEAQ. V dropped 5 bases and J dropped 7 bases, with 17 bases sitting between them. The CDR3 covers 14 residues. The CDR3 sequence is CASSPGAGAGTQYF. CDR3 nucleotide sequence: TGTGCCAGCAGCCCAGGGGCGGGAGCGGGGACCCAGTACTTC.

The chain couples TRBV2 to TRBJ1-2; D is possibly TRBD1 (5 bases). Deletions cut 0 bases from V and 4 bases from J, with 15 bases between. The CDR3 loop spans 16 amino acids. The V gene's germline CDR1 is SNHLY and CDR2 FYNNEI. The CDR3 protein is CASSEAQGAAPYGYTF. In DNA, the CDR3 is TGTGCCAGCAGTGAAGCGCAGGGAGCAGCTCCCTATGGCTACACCTTC.

This clone was observed a few times. CDR3 region: CASSLPTLNTEAFF. CDR3 nucleotides: TGTGCCAGCAGCCTTCCGACGTTGAACACTGAAGCTTTCTTT. V gene TRBV28 combines with J gene TRBJ1-1; D gene ambiguous. V lost 6 bases and J lost 0, with 11 bases in between. The CDR3 runs 14 residues. Per germline, CDR1 MDHEN and CDR2 SYDVKM.

V is TRBV7-8 and J is TRBJ1-2; D is uncertain. The germline CDR1 and CDR2 sequences are SGHVS and FQNEAQ. The CDR3 contains 13 residues. Trimming pared 1 base from V and 1 base from J, leaving 4 bases between. CDR3 bases: TGTGCCAGCAGCTTAGAGGATAACTATGGCTACACCTTC. Encoded protein: CASSLEDNYGYTF.

This chain links TRBV19 with TRBJ2-1; D is uncertain. The CDR3 totals 13 residues. Per the germline V gene, CDR1 is LNHDA and CDR2 is SQIVND (reference sequence). V was clipped by 6 bases and J by 0 bases, with 6 bases between them. The CDR3 protein is CASRQLSYNEQFF. The CDR3 coding sequence is TGTGCCAGTAGACAACTCTCCTACAATGAGCAGTTCTTC.

The V call is TRBV5-1, the J call TRBJ2-1; possibly TRBD2 for D (5 bases). The CDR3 consists of 14 residues. In germline, CDR1 is SGHRS, CDR2 YFSETQ. Trimming shortened V by 2 bases and J by 9 bases, and 15 bases separated the two germline ends. The CDR3 sequence is CASSFSSPSFEQFF. CDR3 nucleotide sequence: TGCGCCAGCAGCTTTAGTTCCCCTAGCTTTGAGCAGTTCTTC. The full variable domain, completed using reference TRBV5-1 and TRBJ2-1, is KAGVTQTPRYLIKTRGQQVTLSCSPISGHRSVSWYQQTPGQGLQFLFEYFSETQRNKGNFPGRFSGRQFSNSRSEMNVSTLELGDSALYLCASSFSSPSFEQFFGPGTRLTVL.